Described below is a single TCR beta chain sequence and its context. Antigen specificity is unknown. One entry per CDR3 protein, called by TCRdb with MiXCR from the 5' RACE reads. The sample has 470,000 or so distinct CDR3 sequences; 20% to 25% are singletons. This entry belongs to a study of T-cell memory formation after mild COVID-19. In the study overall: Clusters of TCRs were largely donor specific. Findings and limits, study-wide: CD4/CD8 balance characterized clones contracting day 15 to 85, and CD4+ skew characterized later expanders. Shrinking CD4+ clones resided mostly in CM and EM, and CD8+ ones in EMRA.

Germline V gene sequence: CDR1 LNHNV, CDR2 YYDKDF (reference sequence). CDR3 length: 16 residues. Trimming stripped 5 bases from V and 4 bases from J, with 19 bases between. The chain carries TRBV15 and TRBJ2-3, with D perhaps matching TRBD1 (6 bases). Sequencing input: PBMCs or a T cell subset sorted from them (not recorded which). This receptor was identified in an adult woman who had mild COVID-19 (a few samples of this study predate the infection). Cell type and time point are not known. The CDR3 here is CATSRQGKLIPDTQYF. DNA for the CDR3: TGTGCCACCAGCCGCCAGGGGAAGCTTATTCCAGATACGCAGTATTTT.